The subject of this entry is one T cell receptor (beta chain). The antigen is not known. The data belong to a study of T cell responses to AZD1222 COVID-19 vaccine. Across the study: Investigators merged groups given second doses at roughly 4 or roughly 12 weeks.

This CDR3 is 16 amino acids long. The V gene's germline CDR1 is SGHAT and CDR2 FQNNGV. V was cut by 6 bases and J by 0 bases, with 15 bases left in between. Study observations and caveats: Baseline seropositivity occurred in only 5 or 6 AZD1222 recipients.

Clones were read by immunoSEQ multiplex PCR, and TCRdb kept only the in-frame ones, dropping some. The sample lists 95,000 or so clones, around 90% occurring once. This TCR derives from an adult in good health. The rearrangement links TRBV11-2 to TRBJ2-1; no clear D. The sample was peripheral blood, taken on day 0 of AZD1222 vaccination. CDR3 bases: TGTGCCAGCAGTTCGGACCGAAGGAGCTCCTACAATGAGCAGTTCTTC. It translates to CASSSDRRSSYNEQFF.